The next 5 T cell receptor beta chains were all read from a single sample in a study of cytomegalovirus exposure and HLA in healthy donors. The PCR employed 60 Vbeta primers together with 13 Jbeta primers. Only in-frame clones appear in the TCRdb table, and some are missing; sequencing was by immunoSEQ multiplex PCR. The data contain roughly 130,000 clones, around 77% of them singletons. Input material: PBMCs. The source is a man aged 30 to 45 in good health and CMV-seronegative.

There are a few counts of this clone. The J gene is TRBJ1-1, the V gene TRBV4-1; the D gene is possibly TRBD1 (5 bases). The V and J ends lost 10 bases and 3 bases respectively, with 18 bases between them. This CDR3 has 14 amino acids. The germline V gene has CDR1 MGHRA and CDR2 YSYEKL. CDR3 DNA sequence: TGCGCCACAAAATGGGGGACTATCGACACTGAAGCTTTCTTT. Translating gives CATKWGTIDTEAFF.

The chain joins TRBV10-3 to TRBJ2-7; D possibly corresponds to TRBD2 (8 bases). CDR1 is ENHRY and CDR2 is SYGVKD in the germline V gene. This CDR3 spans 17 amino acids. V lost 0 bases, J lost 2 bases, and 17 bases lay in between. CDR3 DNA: TGTGCCATCAGTGAGTCGAGTTTCGGGAGGGGGCCCTACGAGCAGTACTTC. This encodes CAISESSFGRGPYEQYF.

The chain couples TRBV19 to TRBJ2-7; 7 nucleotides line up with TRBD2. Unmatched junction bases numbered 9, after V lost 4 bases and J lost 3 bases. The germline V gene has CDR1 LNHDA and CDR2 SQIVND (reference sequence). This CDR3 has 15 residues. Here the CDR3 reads CASSRRGGAGYEQYF. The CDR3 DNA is TGTGCCAGTAGTAGGCGGGGAGGGGCTGGCTACGAGCAGTACTTC.

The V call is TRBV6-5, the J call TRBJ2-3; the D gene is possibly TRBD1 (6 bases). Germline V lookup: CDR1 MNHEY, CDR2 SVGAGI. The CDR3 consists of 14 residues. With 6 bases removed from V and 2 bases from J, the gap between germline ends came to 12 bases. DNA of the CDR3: TGTGCCAGCAGGCGACAGGCCTACACAGATACGCAGTATTTT. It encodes CASRRQAYTDTQYF.

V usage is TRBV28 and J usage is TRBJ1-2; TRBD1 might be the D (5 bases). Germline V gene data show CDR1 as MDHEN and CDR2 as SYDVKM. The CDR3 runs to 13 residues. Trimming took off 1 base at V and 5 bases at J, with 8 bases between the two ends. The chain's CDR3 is CASSLSAGYGYTF. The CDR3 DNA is TGTGCCAGCAGTTTATCGGCAGGGTATGGCTACACCTTC.